This TCR beta chain was recorded in a study of tumor and adjacent non-tumor tissue in lung cancer. Study information: On average, productive TCRbeta reads reached about 4.17 million per sample.

Three rounds of nested PCR, following a modified ARM-PCR protocol, produced the TCRbeta library. TCRdb passed the multiplex PCR reads through MiXCR, listing each CDR3 protein once. The table includes some 47,000 distinct CDR3 sequences, 60% to 70% detected once. Study outcomes and limitations: In normal lung, the top 100 clones were significantly more dominant than in tumor. Compared with tumor, normal lung showed significantly lower TCR diversity.

This sample's RNA came from whole unsorted tissue. The normal lung tissue was taken more than 3 cm from the tumor edge. Chemotherapy-naive patients with new lung cancer underwent thoracic surgery in China, August–November 2014. Worth noting for this clonotype: Its antigen is not identified. A read error may explain this, as a much larger clone is one base away.

Sequencing used distant non-tumor lung tissue. The receptor's source is a woman in her thirties or forties with non-small cell lung cancer.

DNA for the CDR3: TGTTCCAGCAGCGCATCTGCCGAAGAGGCTTTCTTT. Its translation is CSSSASAEEAFF. The chain recombines TRBV7-9 with TRBJ1-1; D is unclear. The germline CDR1 and CDR2 sequences are SEHNR and FQNEAQ (reference sequence). The CDR3 runs to 12 residues. Full variable domain (remainder filled in from reference TRBV7-9 and TRBJ1-1): DTGVSQNPRHKITKRGQNVTFRCDPISEHNRLYWYRQTLGQGPEFLTYFQNEAQLEKSRLLSDRFSAERPKGSFSTLEIQRTEQGDSAMYLCSSSASAEEAFFGQGTRLTVV.